This is a list of T cell receptor beta chains from one sample in a study of cytomegalovirus exposure and HLA in healthy donors. Sequencing was performed with immunoSEQ multiplex PCR; in TCRdb, only in-frame clones are kept and a portion is missing. This sample has 35,000 to 45,000 clones, with roughly 47% found just once. The sample comprised PBMCs. These receptors originate from a human donor in good health. The CDR3 runs from the conserved cysteine through the conserved F or W. The D gene is left open where the match is weak. Size tells how often a clone was seen (once, few, many) or the class of an expanded clone, and some rows leave it out.

cdr3_aa | cdr3_nt | j_call | clone_size | v_call | cdr3_length | d_call
CASSLVNLYEQYF | TGTGCCAGCAGCTTAGTTAATCTCTACGAGCAGTACTTC | TRBJ2-7 | NA | TRBV11-2 | 13 | NA
CASILGAGEGHGYTF | TGTGCCAGCATCCTCGGGGCGGGAGAGGGACATGGCTACACCTTC | TRBJ1-2 | NA | TRBV5-6 | 15 | NA
CASSVVGSSHNEQFF | TGTGCCAGCAGCGTAGTGGGTAGCAGTCACAATGAGCAGTTCTTC | TRBJ2-1 | NA | TRBV9 | 15 | NA
CASSEYPQGKETQYF | TGTGCCAGCAGTGAATATCCCCAGGGGAAAGAGACCCAGTACTTC | TRBJ2-5 | NA | TRBV25-1 | 15 | NA
CASSYSDRGAYEQYF | TGTGCCAGCAGTTACTCGGACAGGGGTGCCTACGAGCAGTACTTC | TRBJ2-7 | NA | TRBV6-6 | 15 | TRBD1
CASSPGHEGQPQHF | TGTGCCAGCTCACCAGGACACGAAGGGCAGCCCCAGCATTTT | TRBJ1-5 | few | TRBV18 | 14 | NA
CASSFIGGTEAFF | TGTGCCAGCAGCTTTATCGGGGGCACTGAAGCTTTCTTT | TRBJ1-1 | NA | TRBV7-2 | 13 | NA
CASTLQDLNTEAFF | TGTGCCAGCACCCTACAGGATTTGAACACTGAAGCTTTCTTT | TRBJ1-1 | NA | TRBV2 | 14 | NA
CASSLSHLNTEAFF | TGTGCCAGCAGCTTGAGCCACCTGAACACTGAAGCTTTCTTT | TRBJ1-1 | few | TRBV5-4 | 14 | NA
CASSPGGAVNTEAFF | TGTGCCAGCTCACCCGGGGGGGCAGTGAACACTGAAGCTTTCTTT | TRBJ1-1 | NA | TRBV18 | 15 | NA
CASSYSLLTGTGELFF | TGTGCCAGCAGTTACTCCCTGTTGACCGGGACCGGGGAGCTGTTTTTT | TRBJ2-2 | few | TRBV6-6 | 16 | NA
CSVERVMNTEAFF | TGCAGCGTTGAGAGGGTTATGAACACTGAAGCTTTCTTT | TRBJ1-1 | NA | TRBV29-1 | 13 | NA
CASSGAGTSGGPRKDEQFF | TGCGCCAGCAGCGGCGCCGGGACTAGCGGGGGCCCAAGAAAAGATGAGCAGTTCTTC | TRBJ2-1 | NA | TRBV4-3 | 19 | TRBD2
CASSSDPPTGPKSYEQYF | TGTGCCAGCAGTTCCGATCCTCCGACAGGGCCTAAGTCCTACGAGCAGTACTTC | TRBJ2-7 | many | TRBV28 | 18 | TRBD1
CANSVGSLSGNTIYF | TGTGCCAACAGCGTGGGCAGTCTCTCTGGAAACACCATATATTTT | TRBJ1-3 | few | TRBV7-2 | 15 | NA
CASSLSPQGIYTEAFF | TGTGCCAGCAGCTTAAGTCCGCAGGGAATTTACACTGAAGCTTTCTTT | TRBJ1-1 | few | TRBV7-9 | 16 | NA
CASMTSGLPPLNEQFF | TGTGCCAGCATGACTAGCGGGTTACCCCCCCTCAATGAGCAGTTCTTC | TRBJ2-1 | NA | TRBV13 | 16 | TRBD2
CASSPLGLAGPGDTQYF | TGCGCCAGCAGCCCCTTGGGACTAGCGGGGCCGGGGGATACGCAGTATTTT | TRBJ2-3 | NA | TRBV5-1 | 17 | TRBD2
CASSRTGGLTDTQYF | TGTGCCAGTAGTCGGACAGGGGGCTTAACAGATACGCAGTATTTT | TRBJ2-3 | once | TRBV19 | 15 | TRBD1
CASSVAGVGGPETQYF | TGTGCCAGCAGCGTAGCTGGAGTCGGGGGGCCGGAGACCCAGTACTTC | TRBJ2-5 | NA | TRBV9 | 16 | NA
CASSYGTSGGADTQYF | TGTGCCAGCAGCTACGGGACTAGCGGGGGTGCAGATACGCAGTATTTT | TRBJ2-3 | NA | TRBV5-6 | 16 | TRBD2
CASSSGQTTDYGYTF | TGTGCCAGCAGCTCCGGACAGACTACTGACTATGGCTACACCTTC | TRBJ1-2 | few | TRBV2 | 15 | NA
CASSLWGQAKDEQFF | TGTGCCAGCAGCTTATGGGGACAGGCAAAGGATGAGCAGTTCTTC | TRBJ2-1 | NA | TRBV7-9 | 15 | TRBD1
CASSQAWVTGEDYEQYF | TGCGCCAGCAGCCAAGCTTGGGTGACAGGGGAGGACTACGAGCAGTACTTC | TRBJ2-7 | few | TRBV4-3 | 17 | TRBD1
CASSPIGGAGNTEAFF | TGTGCCAGCAGCCCGATTGGTGGGGCAGGGAACACTGAAGCTTTCTTT | TRBJ1-1 | NA | TRBV7-2 | 16 | NA
CASSLVFRGYNGYTF | TGTGCCAGCAGTCTCGTGTTCAGGGGGTATAATGGCTACACCTTC | TRBJ1-2 | few | TRBV28 | 15 | TRBD1
CASSRDRGGSTDTQYF | TGTGCCAGCAGCCGCGACCGGGGGGGGAGCACAGATACGCAGTATTTT | TRBJ2-3 | few | TRBV4-2 | 16 | TRBD2
CASSLVGSQLYGYTF | TGTGCCAGCAGCTTGGTTGGATCACAGCTTTATGGCTACACCTTC | TRBJ1-2 | once | TRBV5-4 | 15 | NA
CASKSTLKDEQYF | TGTGCCAGCAAGTCGACTCTTAAGGACGAGCAGTACTTC | TRBJ2-7 | NA | TRBV6-6 | 13 | NA
CASSVGSSGRDTQYF | TGTGCCAGCAGCGTGGGCTCTAGCGGGAGAGATACGCAGTATTTT | TRBJ2-3 | NA | TRBV9 | 15 | TRBD2
CASSLIQARSAQHF | TGTGCCAGTAGTCTTATACAGGCCCGATCAGCCCAGCATTTT | TRBJ1-5 | few | TRBV19 | 14 | NA
CASSQTSGTGANEQFF | TGTGCCAGCAGCCAGACCTCCGGGACAGGGGCCAATGAGCAGTTCTTC | TRBJ2-1 | NA | TRBV7-3 | 16 | TRBD1
CASSKGQGGNTIYF | TGTGCCAGCAGCAAAGGACAGGGGGGAAACACCATATATTTT | TRBJ1-3 | NA | TRBV28 | 14 | TRBD1
CASTPQRGNNSPLHF | TGTGCCAGCACCCCCCAGCGGGGGAATAATTCACCCCTCCACTTT | TRBJ1-6 | NA | TRBV27 | 15 | NA
CASSQALAGGPYF | TGCGCCAGCAGCCAAGCCCTAGCGGGAGGGCCCTACTTC | TRBJ2-5 | NA | TRBV4-3 | 13 | TRBD2
CASSSQPGSSYGYTF | TGTGCCAGCAGCTCTCAACCGGGATCCAGCTATGGCTACACCTTC | TRBJ1-2 | NA | TRBV7-6 | 15 | NA
CASSPTGLSGRATDTQYF | TGTGCCAGCAGCCCTACGGGGCTCAGCGGGAGGGCCACAGATACGCAGTATTTT | TRBJ2-3 | NA | TRBV7-2 | 18 | TRBD2
CASSPGVTTDTQYF | TGTGCCAGCAGTCCCGGGGTAACCACAGATACGCAGTATTTT | TRBJ2-3 | NA | TRBV5-6 | 14 | NA
CASSLVPHHRGTEAFF | TGTGCCAGCAGCTTAGTCCCACATCACCGGGGCACTGAAGCTTTCTTT | TRBJ1-1 | NA | TRBV7-8 | 16 | NA
CASGGTGRASGELFF | TGTGCCAGCGGGGGGACGGGCCGGGCGTCCGGGGAGCTGTTTTTT | TRBJ2-2 | few | TRBV6-5 | 15 | NA
CASSLTRESYGYTF | TGTGCCAGCAGCTTAACAAGGGAGAGCTATGGCTACACCTTC | TRBJ1-2 | NA | TRBV7-3 | 14 | NA
CASTLRVGDRAKSEAFF | TGTGCCAGCACCTTAAGGGTTGGGGACAGGGCAAAATCTGAAGCTTTCTTT | TRBJ1-1 | NA | TRBV21-1 | 17 | NA
CASSLAFGGTNEKLFF | TGTGCCAGCAGCTTGGCCTTCGGAGGGACTAATGAAAAACTGTTTTTT | TRBJ1-4 | NA | TRBV5-8 | 16 | NA
CASSSSGGLGKNIQYF | TGTGCCAGCAGCTCTAGCGGGGGTCTCGGCAAAAACATTCAGTACTTC | TRBJ2-4 | NA | TRBV7-2 | 16 | TRBD2
CASSVVSGNFPAFF | TGTGCCAGCAGCGTAGTTAGCGGGAACTTCCCCGCGTTCTTC | TRBJ2-1 | few | TRBV9 | 14 | TRBD2
CASSLRATNTGELFF | TGTGCCAGCAGCCTGCGGGCGACGAACACCGGGGAGCTGTTTTTT | TRBJ2-2 | NA | TRBV4-2 | 15 | NA
CAIRGQGFSPLHF | TGTGCCATCAGGGGACAGGGTTTCTCACCCCTCCACTTT | TRBJ1-6 | few | TRBV10-3 | 13 | TRBD1
CASSQGQVNTGELFF | TGCGCCAGCAGCCAAGGACAGGTCAACACCGGGGAGCTGTTTTTT | TRBJ2-2 | NA | TRBV4-3 | 15 | NA